Each of the 9 T cell receptor beta chains below was sequenced from the same sample in a study of cytotoxic CD8 clonotypes in ibrutinib-treated CLL. Produced via immunoSEQ multiplex PCR; TCRdb's table is partial and in-frame only. The sample records over 100,000 clones, 80% to 90% being singletons. The material was PBMCs, obtained after 24 months of ibrutinib treatment. The source is a human donor with chronic lymphocytic leukemia.

The genes are TRBV18 and TRBJ1-1; D is unclear. The CDR3 is 12 residues long. Per the germline V gene, CDR1 is KGHSH and CDR2 is LQKENI. V was trimmed by 5 bases and J by 1 base, leaving 5 bases between them. In nucleotides, the CDR3 is TGTGCCAGCTCAGTCGAGAACACTGAAGCTTTCTTT. Translation gives CASSVENTEAFF.

This chain uses TRBV5-1 with TRBJ2-1; no firm D call. V lost 0 bases and J 4 bases, leaving 17 bases between the germline ends. The CDR3 is made up of 17 amino acids. From germline, CDR1 is SGHRS and CDR2 YFSETQ. The CDR3 here is CASSLVPAVANYNEQFF. The DNA of the CDR3 is TGCGCCAGCAGCTTGGTCCCTGCAGTCGCCAATTACAATGAGCAGTTCTTC.

This chain links TRBV18 with TRBJ2-5, with 10 bases that match TRBD2. The V gene end was trimmed by 4 bases and the J gene end by 1 base; junction bases not matched to a gene: 3. CDR1 is KGHSH and CDR2 is LQKENI in the germline V gene. This CDR3 region has 15 residues. CDR3 sequence: CASSLRTSGQETQYF. The CDR3 DNA sequence: TGTGCCAGCTCACTTAGGACTAGCGGCCAAGAGACCCAGTACTTC. The entire variable domain, with the rest obtained from reference TRBV18 and TRBJ2-5, is as follows: NAGVMQNPRHLVRRRGQEARLRCSPMKGHSHVYWYRQLPEEGLKFMVYLQKENIIDESGMPKERFSAEFPKEGPSILRIQQVVRGDSAAYFCASSLRTSGQETQYFGPGTRLLVL.

V and J are TRBV30 and TRBJ1-2; D is unclear. The V gene lost 0 bases and the J gene lost 7 bases, with 6 bases spanning the gap. The CDR3 length is 11 residues. Germline V lookup: CDR1 GTSNPN, CDR2 SVGIG (reference sequence). DNA for the CDR3: TGTGCCTGGAGTGTAGACCTTGGCTACACCTTC. It specifies CAWSVDLGYTF.

This chain connects TRBV7-9 to TRBJ1-1; D may be TRBD1 (6 bases). Germline lookup yields CDR1 SEHNR and CDR2 FQNEAQ (reference sequence). The CDR3 has 15 residues. Trimming left V 1 base short and J 6 bases short, with 15 bases between. CDR3 coding DNA: TGTGCCAGCAGCTTAGGGGCAGGGGTTGTGGCTGAAGCTTTCTTT. Translated, it gives CASSLGAGVVAEAFF. Full variable domain (outside the CDR3, taken from reference TRBV7-9 and TRBJ1-1): DTGVSQNPRHKITKRGQNVTFRCDPISEHNRLYWYRQTLGQGPEFLTYFQNEAQLEKSRLLSDRFSAERPKGSFSTLEIQRTEQGDSAMYLCASSLGAGVVAEAFFGQGTRLTVV.

The chain has TRBV30 and TRBJ1-1, with D unclear. V was shortened by 1 base and J by 12 bases, with 12 bases between the two germline ends. The CDR3 loop spans 11 amino acids. CDR1 GTSNPN and CDR2 SVGIG come from the germline V gene (reference sequence). Written as DNA, the CDR3 is TGTGCCTGGAGTGGGAGGGCTACGACTTTCTTT. The encoded protein is CAWSGRATTFF. Full variable domain (rest looked up from reference TRBV30 and TRBJ1-1): SQTIHQWPATLVQPVGSPLSLECTVEGTSNPNLYWYRQAAGRGLQLLFYSVGIGQISSEVPQNLSASRPQDRQFILSSKKLLLSDSGFYLCAWSGRATTFFGQGTRLTVV.

The chain is built from TRBV4-3 and TRBJ2-1, with D possibly matching TRBD1 (6 bases). Germline-derived CDR1 and CDR2 are LGHNA and YSLEER. The CDR3 extends over 16 amino acids. V lost 1 base to trimming and J lost 4 bases, with 14 bases between them. CDR3 in amino acids: CASSQATGIPYNEQFF. The CDR3, as DNA: TGCGCCAGCAGCCAAGCCACAGGGATCCCTTACAATGAGCAGTTCTTC.

The count of this clone is one. The V call is TRBV14, the J call TRBJ2-1; D remains unclear. This CDR3 comprises 14 residues. V was cut by 4 bases and J by 0 bases, with 7 bases left in between. Germline CDR1 is SGHDN and CDR2 is FVKESK. CDR3 amino acids: CASSPLGSYNEQFF. The CDR3 region has the DNA TGTGCCAGCAGCCCCCTGGGCTCCTACAATGAGCAGTTCTTC.

This chain joins TRBV9 and TRBJ1-4, with D tentatively TRBD1 (6 bases). The CDR3 has 15 amino acids. CDR1 and CDR2 (germline): SGDLS, YYNGEE. V was pared by 0 bases and J by 4 bases, with 10 bases between. In DNA, the CDR3 is TGTGCCAGCAGCGTAGCATCAGGGGATAATGAAAAACTGTTTTTT. Translating it yields CASSVASGDNEKLFF.